Listed below are T cell receptor beta chains from one sample, sequenced in a study of T-cell reconstitution after alpha-beta-depleted transplantation in children. TCRdb called the PCR reads again in MiXCR, with one record for every CDR3 protein. The sample holds 480,000 or so distinct CDR3 sequences; about 11% are singletons and the top ten take roughly 2%. The sequences come from PBMCs, collected before TCRalphabeta/CD19-depleted stem cell transplant. The receptors stem from a child aged 2 to 10 with inherited bone marrow failure, due to receive a stem cell transplant. The CDR3 runs from the conserved cysteine through the conserved F or W. A D gene is named only where the DNA matches it firmly. Some rows have no size entry. The others give once, few or many, or a class for an expanded clone.

D gene	V gene	J gene	clone size	CDR3 protein	CDR3 DNA
NA	TRBV6-2/TRBV6-3	TRBJ2-6	NA	CASSLLGIPQTSGANVLTF	TGTGCCAGCAGCCTACTCGGAATCCCCCAAACCTCTGGGGCCAACGTCCTGACTTTC
TRBD1	TRBV20-1	TRBJ1-1	NA	CGANRGPNTEAFF	TGCGGTGCCAACAGGGGCCCGAACACTGAAGCTTTCTTT
NA	TRBV12-3/TRBV12-4	TRBJ2-2	many	CASSQGTPNTGELFF	TGTGCCAGCAGTCAAGGGACGCCGAACACCGGGGAGCTGTTTTTT
TRBD2	TRBV20-1	TRBJ2-1	many	CSPSRTSGVYNEQFF	TGCAGTCCTAGCCGGACTAGCGGGGTCTACAATGAGCAGTTCTTC
NA	TRBV28	TRBJ1-6	many	CASSPTGQSFYNSPLHF	TGTGCCAGCAGCCCCACAGGGCAGAGTTTTTATAATTCACCCCTCCACTTT
NA	TRBV4-3	TRBJ2-2	many	CASSPTGRPELFF	TGCGCCAGCAGCCCCACAGGGCGCCCGGAGCTGTTTTTT
NA	TRBV10-3	TRBJ2-3	many	CAISGGTRDFTDTQYF	TGTGCCATCAGTGGGGGTACTAGGGACTTCACAGATACGCAGTATTTT
NA	TRBV7-2	TRBJ1-2	many	CASSAVPGASYGYTF	TGTGCCAGCAGCGCCGTACCAGGGGCTAGCTATGGCTACACCTTC
TRBD1	TRBV29-1	TRBJ2-5	NA	CSVEDVWGQEEGTQYF	TGCAGCGTTGAAGATGTATGGGGACAGGAAGAGGGGACCCAGTACTTC
NA	TRBV27	TRBJ2-1	many	CASSYSSYNEQFF	TGTGCCAGCAGCTACAGCTCCTACAATGAGCAGTTCTTC
NA	TRBV3-1	TRBJ2-5	NA	CASSFENFVGDAQETQYF	TGTGCCAGCAGCTTTGAGAATTTTGTCGGGGACGCACAAGAGACCCAGTACTTC
NA	TRBV4-3	TRBJ2-7	NA	CASSQVPRDPAYEQYF	TGCGCCAGCAGCCAAGTCCCCCGGGACCCCGCCTACGAGCAGTACTTC
TRBD1	TRBV7-2	TRBJ2-7	many	CASSLRQGDYEQYF	TGTGCCAGCAGCTTAAGACAGGGTGACTACGAGCAGTACTTC
NA	TRBV15	TRBJ2-2	many	CATSRGTLNTGELFF	TGTGCCACCAGCAGAGGGACACTTAACACCGGGGAGCTGTTTTTT
NA	TRBV19	TRBJ2-2	many	CASSQGNRGELFF	TGTGCCAGTAGTCAGGGGAACCGCGGGGAGCTGTTTTTT
NA	TRBV6-2/TRBV6-3	TRBJ2-1	many	CASSYRAAYNEQFF	TGTGCCAGCAGTTACAGAGCGGCTTACAATGAGCAGTTCTTC
TRBD2	TRBV27	TRBJ2-1	many	CASSFWLAGSYNEQFF	TGTGCCAGCAGTTTCTGGCTAGCGGGCTCCTACAATGAGCAGTTCTTC
TRBD2	TRBV6-5	TRBJ2-1	NA	CASSYMTSGDNEQFF	TGTGCCAGCAGTTACATGACTAGCGGGGACAATGAGCAGTTCTTC
NA	TRBV6-1	TRBJ1-4	many	CASSRTERREKLFF	TGTGCCAGCAGCCGGACAGAGCGAAGGGAAAAACTGTTTTTT
TRBD2	TRBV4-3	TRBJ2-2	many	CASSQVGGGTSSTGELFF	TGCGCCAGCAGCCAAGTTGGAGGGGGGACTAGCAGTACCGGGGAGCTGTTTTTT
TRBD1	TRBV12-3/TRBV12-4	TRBJ2-5	many	CASSPGQGAGETQYF	TGTGCCAGCAGTCCGGGACAGGGGGCCGGAGAGACCCAGTACTTC
NA	TRBV20-1	TRBJ2-5	many	CSAVGTEETQYF	TGCAGTGCCGTAGGGACGGAAGAGACCCAGTACTTC
TRBD1	TRBV25-1	TRBJ2-5	NA	CASSPPKGQERETQYF	TGTGCCAGCAGTCCTCCAAAGGGACAGGAAAGAGAGACCCAGTACTTC
NA	TRBV5-1	TRBJ2-1	many	CASSLRAGSNEQFF	TGCGCCAGCAGCTTGCGCGCAGGGAGCAATGAGCAGTTCTTC
NA	TRBV20-1	TRBJ2-1	many	CSATRSFPYNEQFF	TGCAGTGCCACTAGGAGTTTCCCCTACAATGAGCAGTTCTTC
TRBD1	TRBV4-3	TRBJ2-7	many	CASSQETGGYYEQYF	TGCGCCAGCAGCCAAGAAACAGGGGGCTACTACGAGCAGTACTTC
NA	TRBV7-2	TRBJ2-3	many	CASSFSPSTDTQYF	TGTGCCAGCAGCTTCTCACCCAGCACAGATACGCAGTATTTT
TRBD2	TRBV10-3	TRBJ2-2	many	CAIRSAGGNTGELFF	TGTGCCATCAGATCAGCGGGAGGGAACACCGGGGAGCTGTTTTTT
NA	TRBV20-1	TRBJ1-3	few	CSAGGQSSGNTIYF	TGCAGTGCTGGAGGACAGAGCTCTGGAAACACCATATATTTT
TRBD2	TRBV29-1	TRBJ2-1	many	CSVGLAGVSYNEQFF	TGCAGCGTGGGACTAGCGGGAGTATCGTACAATGAGCAGTTCTTC
TRBD1	TRBV19	TRBJ1-1	NA	CASSMSGGRTEAFF	TGTGCCAGTAGTATGTCAGGGGGACGTACTGAAGCTTTCTTT
NA	TRBV2	TRBJ2-1	many	CASSGGLYGEWQFF	TGTGCCAGCAGTGGAGGACTTTATGGTGAATGGCAGTTCTTC
TRBD2	TRBV3-1	TRBJ2-1	NA	CASSPSQGLPFREQFF	TGTGCCAGCAGCCCTAGCCAGGGACTACCTTTTAGGGAGCAGTTCTTC
NA	TRBV7-9	TRBJ1-1	many	CASSWSTNTEAFF	TGTGCCAGCAGCTGGTCAACGAACACTGAAGCTTTCTTT
NA	TRBV11-2	TRBJ1-1	NA	CASSFTMNTEAFF	TGTGCCAGCAGCTTTACGATGAACACTGAAGCTTTCTTT
TRBD2	TRBV5-1	TRBJ2-4	many	CASSLDPQGLAEQYF	TGCGCCAGCAGCTTGGACCCCCAGGGACTAGCGGAGCAGTACTTC
NA	TRBV6-5	TRBJ1-1	many	CASSYSYRETEAFF	TGTGCCAGCAGTTACTCGTACAGGGAGACTGAAGCTTTCTTT
TRBD2	TRBV5-1	TRBJ2-7	once	CASSWGLAEDYEQYF	TGCGCCAGCAGCTGGGGACTAGCGGAAGACTACGAGCAGTACTTC
NA	TRBV19	TRBJ1-2	NA	CASSSAPEDLYGYTF	TGTGCCAGTAGTTCCGCGCCGGAGGACCTCTATGGCTACACCTTC
NA	TRBV12-3/TRBV12-4	TRBJ1-3	NA	CASSSGLTSGNTIYF	TGTGCCAGCAGTTCAGGATTGACCTCTGGAAACACCATATATTTT
NA	TRBV29-1	TRBJ2-5	NA	CSVELGETQYF	TGCAGCGTTGAATTGGGGGAGACCCAGTACTTC
TRBD2	TRBV20-1	TRBJ2-5	many	CSASPLAEQETQYF	TGCAGTGCTAGTCCCCTAGCGGAGCAAGAGACCCAGTACTTC
NA	TRBV2	TRBJ1-3	many	CASSEEGYSGNTIYF	TGTGCCAGCAGTGAGGAGGGCTACTCTGGAAACACCATATATTTT
TRBD2	TRBV19	TRBJ2-7	many	CASSVLSGKGSYEQYF	TGTGCCAGTAGTGTCCTTAGCGGGAAAGGCTCCTACGAGCAGTACTTC
NA	TRBV7-9	TRBJ1-2	few	CASSLVGGRGYGYTF	TGTGCCAGCAGCTTAGTAGGAGGGAGGGGCTATGGCTACACCTTC
NA	TRBV14	TRBJ2-3	many	CASSQAVRFSTDTQYF	TGTGCCAGCAGCCAAGCGGTCCGGTTTAGCACAGATACGCAGTATTTT
TRBD1	TRBV4-3	TRBJ1-2	many	CASSQEFQGGHGYTF	TGCGCCAGCAGCCAAGAGTTCCAGGGGGGTCATGGCTACACCTTC
TRBD2	TRBV20-1	TRBJ2-3	NA	CSAREPSGSWTDTQYF	TGCAGTGCTAGAGAACCTAGCGGGAGTTGGACAGATACGCAGTATTTT
NA	TRBV5-1	TRBJ2-3	NA	CASSFRENTDTQYF	TGCGCCAGCAGCTTCCGGGAAAACACAGATACGCAGTATTTT
NA	TRBV7-9	TRBJ2-1	NA	CASSTAGGRSGNEQFF	TGTGCCAGCAGCACAGCTGGGGGACGGTCTGGGAATGAGCAGTTCTTC
NA	TRBV5-1	TRBJ1-5	NA	CASSLEGRDQQPQHF	TGCGCCAGCAGCTTGGAGGGACGGGATCAGCAGCCCCAGCATTTT
NA	TRBV27	TRBJ2-2	many	CASRLRLANTGELFF	TGTGCCAGCAGACTCCGCCTAGCGAACACCGGGGAGCTGTTTTTT
TRBD1	TRBV6-1	TRBJ2-7	many	CASREPGQGLNEQYF	TGTGCCAGCAGAGAACCGGGACAGGGGTTAAACGAGCAGTACTTC
TRBD2	TRBV3-1	TRBJ2-2	NA	CASSQLAGAGGELFF	TGTGCCAGCAGCCAGCTGGCGGGAGCCGGCGGGGAGCTGTTTTTT
NA	TRBV21-1	TRBJ2-7	many	CASSKVHADETPYEQYF	TGTGCCAGCAGCAAAGTTCATGCGGATGAAACCCCCTACGAGCAGTACTTC
NA	TRBV29-1	TRBJ2-7	many	CSVGSSSYEQYF	TGCAGCGTTGGGTCGAGCTCCTACGAGCAGTACTTC
NA	TRBV20-1	TRBJ1-6	many	CSAREGFSSYNSPLHF	TGCAGTGCTAGAGAGGGGTTTAGCTCCTATAATTCACCCCTCCACTTT
NA	TRBV18	TRBJ1-1	many	CASSPGYTGAEAFF	TGTGCCAGCTCACCCGGTTACACTGGCGCTGAAGCTTTCTTT
NA	TRBV10-3	TRBJ2-7	many	CAISNREPYEQYF	TGTGCCATCAGTAATCGGGAGCCCTACGAGCAGTACTTC
NA	TRBV7-9	TRBJ1-1	many	CASSLPHTWKLPEAFF	TGTGCCAGCAGCTTACCTCACACGTGGAAGCTTCCTGAAGCTTTCTTT